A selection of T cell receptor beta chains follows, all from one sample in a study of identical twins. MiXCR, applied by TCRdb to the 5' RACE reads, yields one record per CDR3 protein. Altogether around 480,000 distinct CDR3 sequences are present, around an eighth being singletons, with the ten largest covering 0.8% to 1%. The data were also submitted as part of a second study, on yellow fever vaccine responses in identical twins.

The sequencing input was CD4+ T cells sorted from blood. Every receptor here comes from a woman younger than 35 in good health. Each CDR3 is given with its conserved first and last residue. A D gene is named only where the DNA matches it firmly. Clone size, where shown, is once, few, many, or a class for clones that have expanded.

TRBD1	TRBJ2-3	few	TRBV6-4	TGTGCCAGCAGTGATAGGACAGGGACAGATACGCAGTATTTT	CASSDRTGTDTQYF
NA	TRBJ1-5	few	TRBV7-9	TGTGCCAGCAGCTTAGATTTCGGTGTGCGCAATCAGCCCCAGCATTTT	CASSLDFGVRNQPQHF
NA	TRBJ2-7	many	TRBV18	TGTGCCAGCTCACCACCGGGGAGGAACGAGCAGTACTTC	CASSPPGRNEQYF
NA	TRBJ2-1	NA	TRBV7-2	TGTGCCAGCAGCTCGACGACCGGGACCTACAATGAGCAGTTCTTC	CASSSTTGTYNEQFF
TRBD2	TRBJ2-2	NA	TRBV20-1	TGCAGTGCTACTCGACTAGCGGGGACCGGGGAGCTGTTTTTT	CSATRLAGTGELFF
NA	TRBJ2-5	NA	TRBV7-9	TGTGCCAGCAGCTTCCTTTACAACCAAGAGACCCAGTACTTC	CASSFLYNQETQYF
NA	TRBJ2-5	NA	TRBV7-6	TGTGCCAGCAGCCCTCTTTCAGCACAAGAGACCCAGTACTTC	CASSPLSAQETQYF
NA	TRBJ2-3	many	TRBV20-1	TGCAGTGCCCGACGGGGCGCAGATACGCAGTATTTT	CSARRGADTQYF
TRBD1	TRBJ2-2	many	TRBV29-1	TGCAGCGTTGACAGGACAGGGAACACCGGGGAGCTGTTTTTT	CSVDRTGNTGELFF
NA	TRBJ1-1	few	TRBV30	TGTGCCTGGAGTGGGGGAAGGGCGAACACTGAAGCTTTCTTT	CAWSGGRANTEAFF
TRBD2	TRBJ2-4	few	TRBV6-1	TGTGCCAGCAGCCAGCGGTGGGGGGGAGCCAAAAACATTCAGTACTTC	CASSQRWGGAKNIQYF
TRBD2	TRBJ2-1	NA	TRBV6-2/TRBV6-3	TGTGCCAGCAGTCGCCGTAGCGGGAACGGGTTCTTC	CASSRRSGNGFF
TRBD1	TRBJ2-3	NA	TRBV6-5	TGTGCCAGCAGTTACAGAGGGACAGGGGCAGATACGCAGTATTTT	CASSYRGTGADTQYF
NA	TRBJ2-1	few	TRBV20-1	TGCAGTGCTGATAAGAATGAGCAGTTCTTC	CSADKNEQFF
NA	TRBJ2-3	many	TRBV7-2	TGTGCCAGCAGCTTAATGTTTACCACAGATACGCAGTATTTT	CASSLMFTTDTQYF
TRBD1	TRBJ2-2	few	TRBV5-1	TGCGCCAGCAGCTCTACGACAGGGGGTTCCGGGGAGCTGTTTTTT	CASSSTTGGSGELFF
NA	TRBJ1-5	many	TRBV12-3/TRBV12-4	TGTGCCAGCGGCCCGGGGCGTTCGGAGCAGCCCCAGCATTTT	CASGPGRSEQPQHF
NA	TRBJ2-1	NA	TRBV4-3	TGCGCCAGCAGCCAAGATCTTCCGCGGGAAGGTTACAATGAGCAGTTCTTC	CASSQDLPREGYNEQFF
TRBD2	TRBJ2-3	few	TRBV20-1	TGCACCATAGCGGGGGGGGCAGATACGCAGTATTTT	CTIAGGADTQYF
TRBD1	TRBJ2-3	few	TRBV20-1	TGCAGTGCTAGGGGGACAGGGGTCCCCAGGGATACGCAGTATTTT	CSARGTGVPRDTQYF
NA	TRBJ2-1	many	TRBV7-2	TGTGCCAGCAGCCGGATAAGGCCTCAAGATAATGAGCAGTTCTTC	CASSRIRPQDNEQFF
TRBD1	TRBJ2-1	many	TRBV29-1	TGCAGCGTTTCGAGGGCGGGGACAGGGGGTGTGGGTGAGCAGTTCTTC	CSVSRAGTGGVGEQFF
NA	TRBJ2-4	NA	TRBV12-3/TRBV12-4	TGTGCCAGCAGCGCGGGGACAGCGAAAAACATTCAGTACTTC	CASSAGTAKNIQYF
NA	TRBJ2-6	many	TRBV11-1	TGTGCCAGCAGCTTAGGGGGAGGACACCCAAGCTCTGGGGCCAACGTCCTGACTTTC	CASSLGGGHPSSGANVLTF
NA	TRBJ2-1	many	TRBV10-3	TGTGCCATCACTGAACAGGGCGGAATGAATGAGCAGTTCTTC	CAITEQGGMNEQFF
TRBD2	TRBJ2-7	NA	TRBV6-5	TGTGCCAGCAGTTACTCGAGCGGGGGGAAATACTACGAGCAGTACTTC	CASSYSSGGKYYEQYF
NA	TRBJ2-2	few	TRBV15	TGTGCCACCAGCAAAGGGACGCTTGGAAAGGCCGGGGAGCTGTTTTTT	CATSKGTLGKAGELFF
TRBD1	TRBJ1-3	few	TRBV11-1	TGTGCCAGCAGCATCCGGGACAGGGGCGCACCTTTTGGAAACACCATATATTTT	CASSIRDRGAPFGNTIYF
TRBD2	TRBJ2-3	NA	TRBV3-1	TGTGCCAGCAGCCAAGGAGCGTTACGGGGGGGCCGCACAGATACGCAGTATTTT	CASSQGALRGGRTDTQYF
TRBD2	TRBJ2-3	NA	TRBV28	TGTGCCAGCAAGAGCGGGGCTAGCACAGATACGCAGTATTTT	CASKSGASTDTQYF
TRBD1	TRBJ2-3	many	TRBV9	TGTGCCAGCAGCGGACAGAGACAGGGGAGGTTTAGAGATACGCAGTATTTT	CASSGQRQGRFRDTQYF
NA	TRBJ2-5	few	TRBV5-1	TGCGCCAGCAGCTTGTACGCCGAAGAGACCCAGTACTTC	CASSLYAEETQYF
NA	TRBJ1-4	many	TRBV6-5	TGTGCCAGCAGTTGGACAGTGACTCAAGGTGAAAAACTGTTTTTT	CASSWTVTQGEKLFF
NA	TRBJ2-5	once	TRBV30	TGTGCCTGGAGTGTGCGAAGGGCAACGGAGACCCAGTACTTC	CAWSVRRATETQYF
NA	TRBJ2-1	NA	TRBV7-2	TGTGCCAGCAGCCTCGCCTGGGACAATGAGCAGTTCTTC	CASSLAWDNEQFF
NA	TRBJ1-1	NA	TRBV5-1	TGCGCCAGCAGCTTGTCGCAGTCTGACACTGAAGCTTTCTTT	CASSLSQSDTEAFF
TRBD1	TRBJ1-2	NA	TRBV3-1	TGTGCCAGCAGCCAGGCACAGGGGGGATATGGCTACACCTTC	CASSQAQGGYGYTF
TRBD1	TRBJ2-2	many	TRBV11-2	TGTGCCAGCACTGGGGGACCGGGACAGAGCAACACCGGGGAGCTGTTTTTT	CASTGGPGQSNTGELFF
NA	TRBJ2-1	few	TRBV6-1	TGTGCCAGCAAACCCGCCAGGCGGCGCTCCTACAATGAGCAGTTCTTC	CASKPARRRSYNEQFF
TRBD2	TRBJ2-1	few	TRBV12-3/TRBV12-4	TGTGCCAGCAGTTACAGCGGGAGGCTCGAAGATGAGCAGTTCTTC	CASSYSGRLEDEQFF
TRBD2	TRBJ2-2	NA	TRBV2	TGTGCCAGCAGAGGACTAGCGGGAGAATCCGGGGAGCTGTTTTTT	CASRGLAGESGELFF
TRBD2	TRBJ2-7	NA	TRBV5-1	TGCGCCAGCAGCTTGGTCACTAGCGGATACGAGCAGTACTTC	CASSLVTSGYEQYF
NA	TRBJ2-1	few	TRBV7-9	TGTGCCAGCAGACGTTTTACCTCGGACATTTACAATGAGCAGTTCTTC	CASRRFTSDIYNEQFF
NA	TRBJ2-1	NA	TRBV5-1	TGCGCCAGCAGCTTGGGGGCCCTCTACAATGAGCAGTTCTTC	CASSLGALYNEQFF
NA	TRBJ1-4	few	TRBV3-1	TGTGCCAGCAGCCAAAGGACAGATAATGAAAAACTGTTTTTT	CASSQRTDNEKLFF
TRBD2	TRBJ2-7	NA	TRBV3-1	TGTGCCAGCAGCGACCCAGCTGGGGGGGCCTACGAGCAGTACTTC	CASSDPAGGAYEQYF
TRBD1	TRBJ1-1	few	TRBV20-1	TGCAGTGCTAGGTCAACGGGACAGGGGGCTTCTGAAGCTTTCTTT	CSARSTGQGASEAFF
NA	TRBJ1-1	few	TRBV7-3	TGTGCCAGCAGCCGTACCGGGACAAGAGATGAAGCTTTCTTT	CASSRTGTRDEAFF
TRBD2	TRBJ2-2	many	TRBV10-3	TGTGCCATCAGTCGGCCTCAGCGGGGCACCGGGGAGCTGTTTTTT	CAISRPQRGTGELFF
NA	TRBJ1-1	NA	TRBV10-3	TGTGCCATCAGACAGAGTTTGAACACTGAAGCTTTCTTT	CAIRQSLNTEAFF
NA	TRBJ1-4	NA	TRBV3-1	TGTGCCAGCAGCCATGTCAATGATGAAAAACTGTTTTTT	CASSHVNDEKLFF
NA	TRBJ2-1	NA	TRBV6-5	TGTGCCAGCAGTTTAAACCGGGCCAACAATGAGCAGTTCTTC	CASSLNRANNEQFF
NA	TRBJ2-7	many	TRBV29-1	TGCAGCGTCGGGAGTTCCACCACCTACGAGCAGTACTTC	CSVGSSTTYEQYF
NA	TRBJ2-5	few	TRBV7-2	TGTGCCAGCAGCTTAGTTCAGACAGCGTACCAAGAGACCCAGTACTTC	CASSLVQTAYQETQYF
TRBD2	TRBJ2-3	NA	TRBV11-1	TGTGCCAGCAGCCCCCTAGCGGGAGGAGAAGATACGCAGTATTTT	CASSPLAGGEDTQYF